This record concerns one T cell receptor beta chain sequence. Its antigen is unknown. One base away there is no much larger clone; base qualities are not given. Enrolling through a virtual design, the prospective study's participants ranged in age from about 18 to 89 years and lived across roughly 23 United States geographic areas. Cohort assignment in the prospective study relied on participant-reported clinical history from a screening survey and a study questionnaire. Exposed participants were defined as having been in contact with someone with a PCR-confirmed or clinician-diagnosed COVID-19 case within 2 weeks of study entry. In the prospective study, mobile phlebotomists collected whole blood, serum and a nasopharyngeal or oropharyngeal swab from each participant. Over a roughly 2-month period, participants in the prospective study had the option of providing additional blood draws and questionnaires. Before DNA extraction, prospective study blood samples were shipped either frozen or at room temperature.

The data were taken from a study of blood T cell repertoires in COVID-19 (TCRdb year 2020). Looking at the study overall: Samples from collaborators originated in the United States, Italy and Spain and spanned both the acute and convalescent phases of COVID-19. The prospective study material was composed of cDNA or gDNA derived from T cells, B-cell-depleted T cells, or PBMCs. A de-identified subject ID, COVID-19 status, age in years and sex were almost always included in the sample metadata. Subjects who had been exposed to COVID-19, were actively infected with it, or had recovered from it provided the deeply sampled blood TCRbeta repertoires that made up the dataset. Samples were obtained from the ongoing ImmuneRACE study (first 160 participants) and from about 1,300 subjects provided by 6 global collaborators. The repertoires were made available in a free public database intended to serve as a resource for research on the immune response to SARS-CoV-2. HLA class I and class II types, where available, came from metadata supplied by the sample provider rather than from assay-based typing. General conclusions and limits of the study: Clinical and demographic metadata were provided uncurated, with the amount varying by source and participant.

The immunoSEQ Assay, a bias-controlled multiplex PCR, was used to amplify TCRbeta CDR3 regions from genomic DNA. Per the source publication's procedure: Within the assay, amplification of reference gene primers was used to estimate how many nucleated cells each sample contained. Sequence reads were collapsed and filtered to measure the absolute abundance of every unique TCRbeta CDR3 rearrangement. For each sample, productive Simpson clonality was calculated by taking the square root of Simpson's diversity index across productive rearrangements. TCRdb mirrors the immuneACCESS table, restricted to in-frame sequences. Some clones are absent from its copies; in checked studies, under half trace to an unresolved V gene, and the reason for the others is unknown. V and J calls and clone size follow that table, whereas D and trimming were derived from the DNA. The sample table lists 230,000 or so clones, roughly 81% of them with a count of one. Together, the top ten hold 5% to 7.5% of the sample.

From a lookup of the germline V gene, CDR1 and CDR2 are SQVTM and ANQGSEA. Its CDR3 holds 12 amino acids, cysteine through phenylalanine. The CDR3 DNA has 36 bases and is translated from base 1. After removal of 7 bases from V and 9 bases from J, the junction retains 10 bases not matched to a gene. Sequenced input: PBMCs or T cells enriched from blood (not recorded which). This receptor was obtained from a woman between 45 and 60 years old who had been exposed to COVID-19. The chain employs TRBV29-1 and TRBJ1-1; TRBD1 lines up with 8 middle nucleotides. For the CDR3, the sequence is CSADRGPYQAFF. The DNA sequence follows: TGCAGCGCTGACAGGGGCCCTTACCAAGCTTTCTTT.